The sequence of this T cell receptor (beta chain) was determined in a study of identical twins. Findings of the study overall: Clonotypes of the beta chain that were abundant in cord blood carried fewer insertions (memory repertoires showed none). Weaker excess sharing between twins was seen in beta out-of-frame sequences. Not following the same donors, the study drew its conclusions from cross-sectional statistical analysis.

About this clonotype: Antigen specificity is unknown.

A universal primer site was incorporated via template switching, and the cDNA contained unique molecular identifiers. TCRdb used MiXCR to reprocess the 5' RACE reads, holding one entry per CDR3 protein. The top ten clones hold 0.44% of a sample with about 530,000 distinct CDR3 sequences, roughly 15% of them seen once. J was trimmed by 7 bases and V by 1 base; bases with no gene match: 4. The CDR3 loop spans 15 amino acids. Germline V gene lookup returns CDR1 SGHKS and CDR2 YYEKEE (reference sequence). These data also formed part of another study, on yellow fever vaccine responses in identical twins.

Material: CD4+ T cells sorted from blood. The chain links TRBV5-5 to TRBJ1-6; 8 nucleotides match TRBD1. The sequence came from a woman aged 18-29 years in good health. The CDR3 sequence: CASSLQGARNSPLHF. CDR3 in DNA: TGTGCCAGCAGCTTGCAGGGGGCGCGGAATTCACCCCTCCACTTT.